The T cell receptor (beta chain) under discussion was sequenced for a study of blood T cell repertoires in COVID-19. Across the whole study: Acute-phase and convalescent COVID-19 samples originated in the United States, Italy and Spain. The analysed material was cDNA or gDNA that came from T cells, B-cell-depleted T cells, or PBMCs.

The junction had 7 bases not matched to a gene; V was cut back by 5 bases and J by 3 bases. Looked up from germline, CDR1 is KGHDR and CDR2 is SFDVKD. The CDR3 extends over 15 amino acids. As handled by the study authors: Using reference gene primer amplification, nucleated cell counts were estimated. The data were produced by immunoSEQ multiplex PCR, yet TCRdb's version contains in-frame clones alone and is incomplete. That table supplies the V and J calls and clone size; D and trimming were determined from the DNA. This table has tens of thousands of clones, roughly 88% appearing once. The sequencing sample was made of peripheral blood. The TCR sequence derives from a human donor in a cohort sampled during active COVID-19. The chain joins TRBV24-1 to TRBJ2-3, with TRBD2 matching over 7 bases. The CDR3 sequence: CATSGGGSGTDTQYF. CDR3 nucleotide sequence: TGTGCCACCAGTGGTGGCGGGAGTGGGACAGATACGCAGTATTTT.